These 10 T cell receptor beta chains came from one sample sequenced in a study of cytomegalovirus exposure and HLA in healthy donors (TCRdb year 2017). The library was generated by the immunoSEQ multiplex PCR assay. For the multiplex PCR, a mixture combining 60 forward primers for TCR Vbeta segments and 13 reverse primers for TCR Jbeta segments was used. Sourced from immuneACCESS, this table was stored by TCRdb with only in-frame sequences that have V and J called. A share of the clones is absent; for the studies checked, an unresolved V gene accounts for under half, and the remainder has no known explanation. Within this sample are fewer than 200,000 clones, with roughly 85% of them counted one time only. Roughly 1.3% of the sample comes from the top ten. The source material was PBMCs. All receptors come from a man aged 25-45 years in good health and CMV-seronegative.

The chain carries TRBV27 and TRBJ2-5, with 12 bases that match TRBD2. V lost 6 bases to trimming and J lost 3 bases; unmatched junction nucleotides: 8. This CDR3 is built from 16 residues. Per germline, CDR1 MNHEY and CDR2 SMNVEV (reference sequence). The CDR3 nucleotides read TGTGCCAGCAGCTCCACCCGGACTAGCGGGAAAGAGACCCAGTACTTC. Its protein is CASSSTRTSGKETQYF.

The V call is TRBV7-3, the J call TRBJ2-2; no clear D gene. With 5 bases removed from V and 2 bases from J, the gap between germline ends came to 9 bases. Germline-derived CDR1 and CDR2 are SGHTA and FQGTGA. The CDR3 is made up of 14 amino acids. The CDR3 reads CASSPDFNTGELFF. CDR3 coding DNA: TGTGCCAGCAGCCCAGACTTCAACACCGGGGAGCTGTTTTTT.

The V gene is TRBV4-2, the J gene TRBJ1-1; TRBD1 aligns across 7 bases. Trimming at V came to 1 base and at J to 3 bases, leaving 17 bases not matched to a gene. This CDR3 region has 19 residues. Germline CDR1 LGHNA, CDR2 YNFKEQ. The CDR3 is CASSQVRGDRDLLHTEAFF. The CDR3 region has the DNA TGTGCCAGCAGCCAAGTAAGAGGAGACAGGGATCTCCTCCACACTGAAGCTTTCTTT.

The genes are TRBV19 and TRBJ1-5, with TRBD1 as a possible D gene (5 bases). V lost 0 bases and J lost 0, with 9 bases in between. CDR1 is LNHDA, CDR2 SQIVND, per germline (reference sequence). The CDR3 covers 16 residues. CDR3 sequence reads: CASSIESGPSNQPQHF. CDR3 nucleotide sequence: TGTGCCAGTAGTATAGAGTCAGGGCCTAGCAATCAGCCCCAGCATTTT.

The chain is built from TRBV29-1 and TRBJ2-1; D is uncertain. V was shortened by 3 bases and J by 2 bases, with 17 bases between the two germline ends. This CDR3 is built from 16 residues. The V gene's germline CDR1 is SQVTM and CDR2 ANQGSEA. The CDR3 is CSVERFNPPPYNEQFF. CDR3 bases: TGCAGCGTTGAGAGGTTTAATCCGCCTCCCTACAATGAGCAGTTCTTC.

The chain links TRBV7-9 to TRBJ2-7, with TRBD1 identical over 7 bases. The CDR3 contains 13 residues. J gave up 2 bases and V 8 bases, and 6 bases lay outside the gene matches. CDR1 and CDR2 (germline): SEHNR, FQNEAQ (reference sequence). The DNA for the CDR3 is TGTGCCAGCCGCCAGACAGGGACCTACGAGCAGTACTTC. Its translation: CASRQTGTYEQYF.

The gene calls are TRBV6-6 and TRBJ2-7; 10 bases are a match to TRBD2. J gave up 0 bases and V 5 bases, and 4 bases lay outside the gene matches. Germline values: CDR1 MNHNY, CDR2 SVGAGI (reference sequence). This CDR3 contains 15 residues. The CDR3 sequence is CASSPPSGSSYEQYF. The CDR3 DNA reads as TGTGCCAGCAGTCCCCCTAGCGGGAGCTCCTACGAGCAGTACTTC.

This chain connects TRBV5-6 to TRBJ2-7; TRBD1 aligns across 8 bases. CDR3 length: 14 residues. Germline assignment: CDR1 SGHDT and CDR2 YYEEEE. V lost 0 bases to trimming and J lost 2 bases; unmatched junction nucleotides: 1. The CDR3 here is CASSLDRGAYEQYF. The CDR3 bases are TGTGCCAGCAGCTTGGACAGGGGGGCCTACGAGCAGTACTTC. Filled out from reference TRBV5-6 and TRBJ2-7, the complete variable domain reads DAGVTQSPTHLIKTRGQQVTLRCSPKSGHDTVSWYQQALGQGPQFIFQYYEEEERQRGNFPDRFSGHQFPNYSSELNVNALLLGDSALYLCASSLDRGAYEQYFGPGTRLTVT.

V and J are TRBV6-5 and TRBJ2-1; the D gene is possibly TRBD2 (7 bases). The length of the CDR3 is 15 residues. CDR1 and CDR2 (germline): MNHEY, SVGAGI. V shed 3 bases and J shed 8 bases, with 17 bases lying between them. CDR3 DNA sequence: TGTGCCAGCAGTTATTCGGGGGGCAATCCGGATGAGCAGTTCTTC. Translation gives CASSYSGGNPDEQFF.

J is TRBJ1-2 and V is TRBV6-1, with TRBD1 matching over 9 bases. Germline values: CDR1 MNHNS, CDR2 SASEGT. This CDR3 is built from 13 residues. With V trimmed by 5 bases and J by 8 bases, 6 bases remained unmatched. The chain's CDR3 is CASSTGQGEGYTF. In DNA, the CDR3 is TGTGCCAGCAGTACGGGACAGGGCGAGGGCTACACCTTC.